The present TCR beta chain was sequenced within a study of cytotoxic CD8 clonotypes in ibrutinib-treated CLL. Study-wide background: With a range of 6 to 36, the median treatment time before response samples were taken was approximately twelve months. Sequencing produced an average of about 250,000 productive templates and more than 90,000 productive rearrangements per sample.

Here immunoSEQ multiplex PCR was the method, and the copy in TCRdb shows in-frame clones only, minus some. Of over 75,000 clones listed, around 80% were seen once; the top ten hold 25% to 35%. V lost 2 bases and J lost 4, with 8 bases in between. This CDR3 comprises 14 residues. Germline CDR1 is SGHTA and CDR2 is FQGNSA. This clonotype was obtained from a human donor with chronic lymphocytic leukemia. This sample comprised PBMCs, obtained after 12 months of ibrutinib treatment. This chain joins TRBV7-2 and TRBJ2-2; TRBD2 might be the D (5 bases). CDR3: CASSLRGVTGELFF. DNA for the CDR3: TGTGCCAGCAGCTTACGGGGTGTCACCGGGGAGCTGTTTTTT. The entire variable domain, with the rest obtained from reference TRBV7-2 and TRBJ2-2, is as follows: GAGVSQSPSNKVTEKGKDVELRCDPISGHTALYWYRQSLGQGLEFLIYFQGNSAPDKSGLPSDRFSAERTGGSVSTLTIQRTQQEDSAVYLCASSLRGVTGELFFGEGSRLTVL.